One sample yielded the 12 T cell receptor beta chains listed below, sequenced in a study of graft-versus-host responses after intestinal transplantation. These receptors have no known antigen. Using immunoSEQ multiplex PCR, the repertoire was profiled, and TCRdb retains in-frame clones only, with some absent. The table lists 80,000 to 100,000 clones, 80% to 95% of them singletons, with roughly 0.17% in the top ten. The source was unstimulated CD4+ T cells sorted from spleen or lymph node cells, collected before intestinal transplant. Receptors originate from a human donor who received an intestinal transplant.

This sequence joins TRBV5-1 and TRBJ1-3; unclear D gene. CDR1 SGHRS and CDR2 YFSETQ come from the germline V gene. The CDR3 consists of 15 residues. V was shortened by 1 base and J by 3 bases, with 11 bases between the two germline ends. The CDR3 nucleotides read TGCGCCAGCAGCTTGAATCTTGGCATTGGAAACACCATATATTTT. Its protein product is CASSLNLGIGNTIYF.

The chain combines TRBV9 with TRBJ2-7; 9 nucleotides match TRBD1. Germline V lookup: CDR1 SGDLS, CDR2 YYNGEE. The length of the CDR3 is 14 residues. V shed 3 bases, J shed 4 bases, and the junction held 5 bases outside the gene matches. The CDR3 sequence: CASSGTGGRYEQYF. As DNA, the CDR3 is TGTGCCAGCAGCGGAACAGGGGGCCGATACGAGCAGTACTTC.

V usage is TRBV18 and J usage is TRBJ2-7; weak D call: TRBD2 (6 bases). The CDR3 extends over 13 amino acids. Between the trimmed V and J ends, which lost 3 bases and 4 bases, there was a span of 10 bases. Germline values: CDR1 KGHSH, CDR2 LQKENI. CDR3 protein: CASSPTSGYEQYF. As DNA, the CDR3 is TGTGCCAGCTCACCTACGAGCGGGTACGAGCAGTACTTC.

This chain links TRBV5-5 with TRBJ1-1, with D hard to call. Trimming stripped 1 base from V and 1 base from J, with 14 bases between. The CDR3 totals 16 residues. Germline CDR1 SGHKS, CDR2 YYEKEE (reference sequence). CDR3 amino acids: CASSLLYFGGNTEAFF. The CDR3 bases are TGTGCCAGCAGCTTGTTGTATTTTGGCGGGAACACTGAAGCTTTCTTT.

This clone was detected only once. The chain carries TRBV19 and TRBJ1-2; 7 nucleotides line up with TRBD1. Germline lookup yields CDR1 LNHDA and CDR2 SQIVND (reference sequence). This CDR3 is built from 16 residues. Germline trimming cut 1 base from V and 0 bases from J; bases unmatched to any gene: 5. CDR3 loop: CASSIGGTVSNYGYTF. The CDR3 DNA is TGTGCCAGTAGTATAGGGGGGACAGTGTCTAACTATGGCTACACCTTC.

The chain is built from TRBV7-9 and TRBJ1-3; D is ambiguous. Trimming cost V 1 base and J 0 bases, with 7 bases left between them. CDR1 and CDR2 (germline): SEHNR, FQNEAQ (reference sequence). The CDR3 is made up of 15 amino acids. The chain's CDR3 is CASSLDRSSGNTIYF. The CDR3 nucleotides are TGTGCCAGCAGCTTAGACCGGAGCTCTGGAAACACCATATATTTT.

The V and J genes are TRBV6-6 and TRBJ2-2; 8 bases line up with TRBD1. CDR3 length equals 16 residues. The V gene's germline CDR1 is MNHNY and CDR2 SVGAGI (reference sequence). Trimming at V came to 0 bases and at J to 5 bases, leaving 5 bases not matched to a gene. CDR3 coding DNA: TGTGCCAGCAGTTACTCGTGGACAGGGAGTACCGGGGAGCTGTTTTTT. Translating gives CASSYSWTGSTGELFF.

The chain is built from TRBV28 and TRBJ2-1, with a tentative D call TRBD2 (6 bases). Trimming removed 3 bases at V and 2 bases at J, with 14 bases between. Per the germline V gene, CDR1 is MDHEN and CDR2 is SYDVKM. There are 16 residues in the CDR3. This CDR3 reads CASSFEGRIPYNEQFF. The CDR3 nucleotides read TGTGCCAGCAGTTTTGAAGGGAGGATCCCCTACAATGAGCAGTTCTTC.

This chain connects TRBV11-1 to TRBJ2-2; a weak D match, TRBD1 (6 bases). V lost 2 bases, J lost 13 bases, and 14 bases lay in between. The V gene's germline CDR1 is SGHAT and CDR2 FQDESV (reference sequence). The CDR3 is 13 residues long. The CDR3 loop is CASSLLAGTPLFF. CDR3 bases: TGTGCCAGCAGCTTATTGGCAGGGACACCGCTGTTTTTT.

V usage is TRBV29-1 and J usage is TRBJ2-2; 8 nucleotides match TRBD1. CDR3 length: 15 residues. Per germline, CDR1 SQVTM and CDR2 ANQGSEA. J was trimmed by 4 bases and V by 2 bases; bases with no gene match: 6. The CDR3 is CSVERAGGFTGELFF. CDR3 nucleotide sequence: TGCAGCGTTGAAAGGGCAGGGGGCTTCACCGGGGAGCTGTTTTTT.

The J gene is TRBJ1-2, the V gene TRBV10-1; D is unclear. The CDR3 consists of 13 residues. Per the germline V gene, CDR1 is WNHNN and CDR2 is SYGVQD (reference sequence). Between the trimmed V and J ends, which lost 3 bases and 7 bases, there was a span of 12 bases. The CDR3 loop is CASSDGQWSGYTF. The CDR3 DNA reads as TGCGCCAGCAGTGATGGCCAGTGGAGTGGCTACACCTTC.

V is TRBV27 and J is TRBJ1-5, with D possibly TRBD1 on 5 matching bases. The CDR3 has 16 residues. Germline lookup yields CDR1 MNHEY and CDR2 SMNVEV (reference sequence). Trimming took off 3 bases at V and 2 bases at J, with 14 bases between the two ends. CDR3 DNA: TGTGCCAGCAGTTTCACACCGGGGGGACGCAATCAGCCCCAGCATTTT. Its protein is CASSFTPGGRNQPQHF.